This T cell receptor (beta chain) was identified during a study of early T cells in non-severe SARS-CoV-2 infection. Study overall: Sequencing of unsorted whole blood was done on bulk RNA, leaving chains unpaired.

Attachment of unique molecular identifiers to individual cDNA molecules was performed. MiXCR was run by TCRdb on the 5' RACE reads, yielding one entry per CDR3 protein. The data hold some 61,000 distinct CDR3 sequences, with roughly an eighth observed a single time. Points on this clonotype: Its antigen is currently unknown. At one boundary the junction diverges from the germline segment, which might be a read error.

CDR1 and CDR2 from the germline V gene are SGHAT and FQNNGV. The CDR3 is 12 residues long. Study-level points and caveats: Private and CD4 specificities were missed by VDJdb matching, skewed to anti-spike CD8.

The genes are TRBV11-2 and TRBJ2-1, with D possibly being TRBD1 (5 bases). The sample taken for sequencing was whole blood. This sequence originates from an adult who was a healthcare worker with PCR-confirmed SARS-CoV-2 infection or an uninfected control (not recorded which). CDR3 coding DNA: TGTGCCAGCAGCTTCCTTTCGACAGCGAGCGTCTTC. Amino acids: CASSFLSTASVF.